One sample yielded the 28 T cell receptor beta chains listed below, sequenced in a study of T-cell memory formation after mild COVID-19. TCRdb reprocessed the 5' RACE reads via MiXCR and lists one record per CDR3 protein. The table has approximately 250,000 distinct CDR3 sequences, over 15% seen once; the top ten hold around 23%. Sequenced: PBMCs or a T cell subset sorted from them (not recorded which). Receptors were obtained from a man younger than 35 who had mild COVID-19 (a few samples of this study predate the infection). Cell type and time point are not known.

The V gene is TRBV6-6, the J gene TRBJ2-7; D is ambiguous. V dropped 3 bases and J dropped 6 bases, with 12 bases sitting between them. This CDR3 has 13 residues. From germline, CDR1 is MNHNY and CDR2 SVGAGI (reference sequence). CDR3 DNA sequence: TGTGCCAGCAGTTATGCTAGGCCCCCCGAGCAGTACTTC. Residues: CASSYARPPEQYF.

The chain uses TRBV6-2 or TRBV6-3 and TRBJ2-1; tentatively, D is TRBD2 (7 bases). The CDR3 length is 16 residues. Trimming removed 7 bases at V and 7 bases at J, with 23 bases between. Germline V CDR1 and CDR2: MNHEY, SVGEGT. The CDR3 here is CASTNAWGGDDNEQFF. CDR3 bases: TGTGCCAGCACCAACGCCTGGGGGGGCGATGATAATGAGCAGTTCTTC.

The table lists this clonotype with a few counts. V and J are TRBV7-9 and TRBJ2-5; 7 bases agree with TRBD2. Germline CDR1 reads SEHNR; CDR2 reads FQNEAQ (reference sequence). Germline trimming cut 5 bases from V and 5 bases from J; bases unmatched to any gene: 8. CDR3 length equals 14 residues. The CDR3 DNA is TGTGCCAGCAGCCCCTCTCCACTAGCGGAGACCCAGTACTTC. This codes for CASSPSPLAETQYF. Full variable domain (missing parts from reference TRBV7-9 and TRBJ2-5): DTGVSQNPRHKITKRGQNVTFRCDPISEHNRLYWYRQTLGQGPEFLTYFQNEAQLEKSRLLSDRFSAERPKGSFSTLEIQRTEQGDSAMYLCASSPSPLAETQYFGPGTRLLVL.

This clonotype was detected a few times. The rearrangement uses TRBV12-3 or TRBV12-4 and TRBJ1-2; D possibly corresponds to TRBD1 (5 bases). V was pared by 2 bases and J by 8 bases, with 15 bases between. This CDR3 has 14 residues. CDR3 in DNA: TGTGCCAGCAGTTTATGGCAGGGAGTACAGGGCTACACCTTC. Its translation is CASSLWQGVQGYTF.

V is TRBV6-5 and J is TRBJ1-1, with D possibly matching TRBD1 (6 bases). Per germline, CDR1 MNHEY and CDR2 SVGAGI. V dropped 0 bases and J dropped 8 bases, with 13 bases sitting between them. The CDR3 loop spans 14 amino acids. DNA of the CDR3: TGTGCCAGCAGTTACTCCCGGGGGGCTGGGGAAGCTTTCTTT. Translation: CASSYSRGAGEAFF.

The chain uses TRBV28 and TRBJ1-2; unclear D gene. The V and J ends lost 4 bases and 4 bases respectively, with 7 bases between them. This CDR3 spans 12 amino acids. The germline CDR1 and CDR2 sequences are MDHEN and SYDVKM. In nucleotides, the CDR3 is TGTGCCAGCAGTTCCTCGATCTATGGCTACACCTTC. Amino acid sequence: CASSSSIYGYTF.

This clonotype occurred a few times. The rearrangement links TRBV28 to TRBJ1-5; D gene ambiguous. This CDR3 has 12 amino acids. V was pared by 3 bases and J by 5 bases, with 5 bases between. Per the germline V gene, CDR1 is MDHEN and CDR2 is SYDVKM. CDR3 region: CASSLGYQPQHF. The CDR3 DNA reads as TGTGCCAGCAGTTTGGGGTATCAGCCCCAGCATTTT.

A single count supports this clonotype. The chain uses TRBV9 and TRBJ2-2; 8 bases are a match to TRBD1. This CDR3 spans 16 amino acids. The V and J ends lost 4 bases and 2 bases, in that order; junction bases with no gene match: 7. Germline assignment: CDR1 SGDLS and CDR2 YYNGEE. CDR3 protein: CASSLTGTGNTGELFF. The CDR3 nucleotides read TGTGCCAGCAGCTTGACCGGGACAGGTAACACCGGGGAGCTGTTTTTT. The full variable domain, completed using reference TRBV9 and TRBJ2-2, is DSGVTQTPKHLITATGQRVTLRCSPRSGDLSVYWYQQSLDQGLQFLIQYYNGEERAKGNILERFSAQQFPDLHSELNLSSLELGDSALYFCASSLTGTGNTGELFFGEGSRLTVL.

The V and J genes are TRBV20-1 and TRBJ2-1, with D uncertain. Germline CDR1 and CDR2: DFQATT and SNEGSKA (reference sequence). The CDR3 has 15 residues. The germline V and J ends were trimmed by 0 bases and 7 bases, with 16 bases remaining between them. The CDR3: CSARDKSRPLNEQFF. The CDR3 region has the DNA TGCAGTGCTAGAGATAAGAGCAGGCCCCTGAATGAGCAGTTCTTC.

This clonotype was seen ten or more times. The rearrangement links TRBV7-2 to TRBJ2-7; D is perhaps TRBD2 (5 bases). Germline assignment: CDR1 SGHTA and CDR2 FQGNSA. The V and J ends lost 3 bases and 3 bases respectively, with 18 bases between them. There are 16 residues in the CDR3. The CDR3 region is CASSFLPGGRYYEQYF. As DNA, the CDR3 is TGTGCCAGCAGCTTTCTTCCCGGAGGACGGTACTACGAGCAGTACTTC.

The chain recombines TRBV7-2 with TRBJ2-3; TRBD2 matches 9 bases. J gave up 0 bases and V 7 bases, and 5 bases lay outside the gene matches. The CDR3 contains 15 residues. Germline-derived CDR1 and CDR2 are SGHTA and FQGNSA. The DNA for the CDR3 is TGTGCCAGCAACGGCGGGAGGGCTAGCACAGATACGCAGTATTTT. Translating it yields CASNGGRASTDTQYF.

The rearrangement links TRBV5-1 to TRBJ1-1, with D unclear. Between the trimmed V and J ends, which lost 4 bases and 6 bases, there was a span of 13 bases. The CDR3 sequence is 13 residues long. In germline, CDR1 is SGHRS, CDR2 YFSETQ. CDR3: CASSRDSRAEAFF. CDR3 sequence (DNA): TGCGCCAGCAGCCGCGACTCACGGGCTGAAGCTTTCTTT.

The rearrangement joins TRBV6-5 to TRBJ2-7, with TRBD2 identical over 8 bases. CDR1 and CDR2 (germline): MNHEY, SVGAGI. V was pared by 0 bases and J by 0 bases, with 4 bases of the junction left unmatched. CDR3 size: 16 residues. CDR3 sequence: CASSYSRGGLSYEQYF. The CDR3 coding sequence is TGTGCCAGCAGTTACTCGCGCGGGGGGCTCTCCTACGAGCAGTACTTC.

The table lists this clonotype with a few counts. The chain is built from TRBV18 and TRBJ1-5, with 9 positions matching TRBD1. This CDR3 has 14 residues. V lost 6 bases to trimming and J lost 4 bases; unmatched junction nucleotides: 4. Germline V lookup: CDR1 KGHSH, CDR2 LQKENI. The DNA for the CDR3 is TGTGCCAGCTCGATGGACAGGGGAAATCAGCCCCAGCATTTT. It is translated as CASSMDRGNQPQHF.

This clonotype was counted ten times or more. J is TRBJ1-2 and V is TRBV5-1; 8 nucleotides agree with TRBD1. The CDR3 runs 15 residues. In germline, CDR1 is SGHRS, CDR2 YFSETQ. J gave up 0 bases and V 4 bases, and 5 bases lay outside the gene matches. CDR3 sequence reads: CASSGTGVPNYGYTF. In DNA form, the CDR3 reads TGCGCCAGCAGCGGGACAGGTGTTCCTAACTATGGCTACACCTTC.

The chain is built from TRBV28 and TRBJ1-1; TRBD1 agrees at 8 bases. This CDR3 comprises 15 residues. Germline V gives CDR1 MDHEN, CDR2 SYDVKM. The trim removed 5 bases at V and 0 bases at J, leaving 5 bases unmatched. The CDR3 protein is CASSLGDRMNTEAFF. The CDR3 DNA reads TGTGCCAGCAGTCTTGGGGACAGGATGAACACTGAAGCTTTCTTT.

This clonotype was counted a few times. The rearrangement uses TRBV29-1 and TRBJ1-1; no clear D. Germline V gene data show CDR1 as SQVTM and CDR2 as ANQGSEA. This CDR3 is built from 10 residues. Trimming removed 7 bases at V and 4 bases at J, with 7 bases between. This CDR3 is CSATPTEAFF. CDR3 sequence (DNA): TGCAGCGCTACCCCCACTGAAGCTTTCTTT. The complete variable domain, with remaining parts taken from reference TRBV29-1 and TRBJ1-1, reads SAVISQKPSRDICQRGTSLTIQCQVDSQVTMMFWYRQQPGQSLTLIATANQGSEATYESGFVIDKFPISRPNLTFSTLTVSNMSPEDSSIYLCSATPTEAFFGQGTRLTVV.

This clonotype was detected a few times. The rearrangement links TRBV7-9 to TRBJ2-1, with 9 bases identical to TRBD2. Trimming at V came to 3 bases and at J to 0 bases, leaving 3 bases not matched to a gene. The CDR3 contains 16 residues. Germline V CDR1 and CDR2: SEHNR, FQNEAQ (reference sequence). The CDR3 DNA follows: TGTGCCAGCAGCTTCCGCGGGGGGGACTCCTACAATGAGCAGTTCTTC. Translated: CASSFRGGDSYNEQFF. The full variable domain, with the rest looked up from reference TRBV7-9 and TRBJ2-1, is DTGVSQNPRHKITKRGQNVTFRCDPISEHNRLYWYRQTLGQGPEFLTYFQNEAQLEKSRLLSDRFSAERPKGSFSTLEIQRTEQGDSAMYLCASSFRGGDSYNEQFFGPGTRLTVL.

V and J are TRBV3-1 and TRBJ2-3; TRBD1 or TRBD2 may be the D gene (6 bases each). The germline V gene has CDR1 LGHDT and CDR2 YNNKEL (reference sequence). CDR3 length: 13 amino acids. Trimming stripped 9 bases from V and 7 bases from J, with 17 bases between. The CDR3 is CASRGGTRHTQYF. Here the CDR3 DNA reads TGTGCCAGTCGAGGGGGGACTCGTCATACGCAGTATTTT.

This clonotype was counted only a few times. The gene calls are TRBV7-9 and TRBJ2-7; no definite D call. The germline V gene encodes CDR1 SEHNR and CDR2 FQNEAQ (reference sequence). CDR3 length equals 12 residues. Trimming pared 4 bases from V and 2 bases from J, leaving 6 bases between. CDR3 bases: TGTGCCAGCAGCTCCGTAACCTACGAGCAGTACGTC. It codes for CASSSVTYEQYV.

The CDR3 is CASSQGLGQQETQYF. The DNA for the CDR3 is TGTGCCAGCAGCCAAGGTTTAGGACAGCAAGAGACCCAGTACTTC. The gene calls are TRBV14 and TRBJ2-5, with D perhaps matching TRBD1 (6 bases). This CDR3 has 15 residues. Trimming removed 1 base at V and 2 bases at J, with 11 bases between. Germline values: CDR1 SGHDN, CDR2 FVKESK.

The V call is TRBV7-2, the J call TRBJ1-1; maybe TRBD1 (6 bases). V was trimmed by 3 bases and J by 2 bases, leaving 10 bases between them. This CDR3 has 14 residues. CDR1 is SGHTA, CDR2 FQGNSA, per germline. DNA for the CDR3: TGTGCCAGCAGCTTCGACAGGACAAACACTGAAGCTTTCTTT. Translating it yields CASSFDRTNTEAFF. Using reference TRBV7-2 and TRBJ1-1 for the parts outside the CDR3, the full variable domain is GAGVSQSPSNKVTEKGKDVELRCDPISGHTALYWYRQSLGQGLEFLIYFQGNSAPDKSGLPSDRFSAERTGGSVSTLTIQRTQQEDSAVYLCASSFDRTNTEAFFGQGTRLTVV.

The chain carries TRBV5-1 and TRBJ2-3; D tentatively fits TRBD1 or TRBD2 (5 bases each). The V end was cut by 3 bases, the J end by 0 bases, with 11 bases between. This CDR3 spans 15 amino acids. CDR1 is SGHRS, CDR2 YFSETQ, per germline. The CDR3 DNA is TGCGCCAGCAGCTCGACGGGGCTAAGCACAGATACGCAGTATTTT. Translating gives CASSSTGLSTDTQYF.

There are a few counts of this clonotype. CDR3 nucleotides: TGTGCCAGCAGCCGTACCTATTGGGGCGCGTCGGGCTACACCTTC. This gives the protein CASSRTYWGASGYTF. The rearrangement links TRBV6-5 to TRBJ1-2; D is perhaps TRBD1 (5 bases). Between the trimmed V and J ends, which lost 6 bases and 8 bases, there was a span of 22 bases. CDR1 is MNHEY and CDR2 is SVGAGI in the germline V gene. This CDR3 contains 15 residues.

The table lists this clonotype with a few counts. This chain's CDR3 is CASSPTGGVLQETQYF. In DNA form, the CDR3 reads TGTGCCAGCTCACCCACGGGGGGGGTCCTGCAAGAGACCCAGTACTTC. This sequence joins TRBV18 and TRBJ2-5, with 8 bases identical to TRBD2. The J segment lost 2 bases and the V segment lost 3 bases, leaving 8 bases of the junction unmatched. Germline CDR1 and CDR2: KGHSH and LQKENI. CDR3 length: 16 amino acids.

This chain links TRBV15 with TRBJ2-7, with D perhaps matching TRBD1 (5 bases). From germline, CDR1 is LNHNV and CDR2 YYDKDF (reference sequence). This CDR3 region has 15 residues. V gave up 0 bases and J gave up 3 bases, with 12 bases separating them. The chain's CDR3 is CATSRDRSRVYEQYF. DNA for the CDR3: TGTGCCACCAGCAGAGATCGCAGCAGGGTCTACGAGCAGTACTTC. Full variable domain (outside the CDR3, taken from reference TRBV15 and TRBJ2-7): DAMVIQNPRYQVTQFGKPVTLSCSQTLNHNVMYWYQQKSSQAPKLLFHYYDKDFNNEADTPDNFQSRRPNTSFCFLDIRSPGLGDTAMYLCATSRDRSRVYEQYFGPGTRLTVT.

The J gene is TRBJ1-1, the V gene TRBV10-1; TRBD1 matches 9 bases. This CDR3 has 14 residues. With 2 bases clipped from V and 8 bases from J, the junction kept 6 bases outside the gene matches. Germline V gene sequence: CDR1 WNHNN, CDR2 SYGVQD (reference sequence). CDR3 in amino acids: CASSEPGTGKEAFF. The CDR3, as DNA: TGCGCCAGCAGTGAGCCCGGGACAGGGAAGGAAGCTTTCTTT.

The J gene is TRBJ1-6, the V gene TRBV5-1, with D possibly TRBD1 on 6 matching bases. Deletions cut 4 bases from V and 5 bases from J, with 13 bases between. Germline CDR1 and CDR2: SGHRS and YFSETQ. The CDR3 loop spans 15 amino acids. CDR3 DNA: TGCGCCAGCAGCCCCAGGGGCGCCCATAATTCACCCCTCCACTTT. Its translation: CASSPRGAHNSPLHF.